This is a list of T cell receptor beta chains from one sample in a study of cytomegalovirus exposure and HLA in healthy donors. Measured with immunoSEQ multiplex PCR; TCRdb has only the in-frame clones, and not every one. The repertoire consists of about 200,000 clones, with around 83% occurring once and the leading ten covering about 1.7%. The material sequenced was PBMCs. The receptors come from a woman under 30 in good health and CMV-seronegative. The CDR3 runs from the conserved cysteine through the conserved F or W. D genes are given only for firm matches. Rows may omit the clone size; those that give it use once, few, many or a size class.

v_call: TRBV7-8; j_call: TRBJ1-1; clone_size: .; d_call: .; cdr3_aa: CASSLNSLNTEAFF; cdr3_nt: TGTGCCAGCAGCTTGAATAGTTTGAACACTGAAGCTTTCTTT
v_call: TRBV7-2; j_call: TRBJ2-5; clone_size: .; d_call: TRBD2; cdr3_aa: CASSLGGLGETQYF; cdr3_nt: TGTGCCAGCAGCTTAGGGGGACTAGGAGAGACCCAGTACTTC
v_call: TRBV11-2; j_call: TRBJ2-1; clone_size: .; d_call: TRBD2; cdr3_aa: CASSLSGGRAGSRFF; cdr3_nt: TGTGCCAGCAGCTTATCGGGCGGGAGGGCCGGAAGTCGGTTCTTC
v_call: TRBV18; j_call: TRBJ1-5; clone_size: .; d_call: .; cdr3_aa: CASSPSEQGGNQPQHF; cdr3_nt: TGTGCCAGCTCACCAAGCGAGCAGGGTGGCAATCAGCCCCAGCATTTT
v_call: TRBV18; j_call: TRBJ1-2; clone_size: once; d_call: .; cdr3_aa: CASSQVGDGYTF; cdr3_nt: TGTGCCAGCTCACAGGTCGGAGATGGCTACACCTTC
v_call: TRBV5-4; j_call: TRBJ2-2; clone_size: once; d_call: .; cdr3_aa: CASGTVTGELFF; cdr3_nt: TGTGCCAGCGGTACAGTGACCGGGGAGCTGTTTTTT
v_call: TRBV4-3; j_call: TRBJ1-2; clone_size: .; d_call: .; cdr3_aa: CASSQDSRSYGYTF; cdr3_nt: TGCGCCAGCAGCCAAGACTCACGCAGCTATGGCTACACCTTC
v_call: TRBV11-2; j_call: TRBJ2-5; clone_size: .; d_call: .; cdr3_aa: CASSRDTQETQYF; cdr3_nt: TGTGCCAGCAGCAGGGACACCCAAGAGACCCAGTACTTC
v_call: TRBV5-1; j_call: TRBJ2-1; clone_size: .; d_call: .; cdr3_aa: CASSIESLGNEQFF; cdr3_nt: TGCGCCAGCAGCATTGAGAGCCTAGGCAATGAGCAGTTCTTC
v_call: TRBV4-1; j_call: TRBJ1-4; clone_size: .; d_call: TRBD1; cdr3_aa: CASSPPGTGGEKLFF; cdr3_nt: TGCGCCAGCAGCCCCCCCGGGACAGGGGGAGAAAAACTGTTTTTT
v_call: TRBV7-2; j_call: TRBJ2-7; clone_size: .; d_call: TRBD2; cdr3_aa: CASSSANSAGRAYEQYF; cdr3_nt: TGTGCCAGCAGCTCCGCTAACTCAGCGGGAAGAGCCTACGAGCAGTACTTC
v_call: TRBV7-2; j_call: TRBJ2-3; clone_size: .; d_call: TRBD1; cdr3_aa: CASSSRQGRTQYF; cdr3_nt: TGTGCCAGCAGCTCGCGACAGGGCAGGACGCAGTATTTT
v_call: TRBV6-5; j_call: TRBJ2-3; clone_size: .; d_call: .; cdr3_aa: CASSYGPHSTDTQYF; cdr3_nt: TGTGCCAGCAGTTACGGGCCCCATAGCACAGATACGCAGTATTTT
v_call: TRBV28; j_call: TRBJ2-2; clone_size: few; d_call: .; cdr3_aa: CASRATPNTGELFF; cdr3_nt: TGTGCCAGCAGAGCCACTCCGAACACCGGGGAGCTGTTTTTT
v_call: TRBV14; j_call: TRBJ2-5; clone_size: .; d_call: .; cdr3_aa: CASSPTLVQANQETQYF; cdr3_nt: TGTGCCAGCAGCCCTACCCTTGTACAGGCTAACCAAGAGACCCAGTACTTC
v_call: TRBV11-2; j_call: TRBJ2-5; clone_size: .; d_call: TRBD2; cdr3_aa: CASSPRGLAVQETQYF; cdr3_nt: TGTGCCAGCAGCCCCCGGGGACTAGCGGTACAAGAGACCCAGTACTTC
v_call: TRBV6-1; j_call: TRBJ2-5; clone_size: .; d_call: .; cdr3_aa: CASREVNQETQYF; cdr3_nt: TGTGCCAGCAGGGAGGTAAACCAAGAGACCCAGTACTTC
v_call: TRBV7-9; j_call: TRBJ1-4; clone_size: once; d_call: .; cdr3_aa: CASSPAAIRGRWESLFF; cdr3_nt: TGTGCCAGCAGCCCTGCAGCGATTCGGGGGAGATGGGAAAGTCTGTTTTTT
v_call: TRBV5-4; j_call: TRBJ1-1; clone_size: once; d_call: .; cdr3_aa: CASSLGQRNTEAFF; cdr3_nt: TGTGCCAGCAGCTTGGGTCAGCGGAACACTGAAGCTTTCTTT
v_call: TRBV28; j_call: TRBJ2-7; clone_size: .; d_call: .; cdr3_aa: CASSPRYQGSYEQYF; cdr3_nt: TGTGCCAGCAGTCCAAGATATCAGGGCTCCTACGAGCAGTACTTC
v_call: TRBV5-6; j_call: TRBJ2-1; clone_size: .; d_call: TRBD2; cdr3_aa: CASTPGGGSYNEQFF; cdr3_nt: TGTGCCAGCACCCCGGGGGGGGGCTCCTACAATGAGCAGTTCTTC
v_call: TRBV7-2; j_call: TRBJ2-1; clone_size: .; d_call: .; cdr3_aa: CASSSPYEQFF; cdr3_nt: TGTGCCAGCAGCTCCCCATATGAGCAGTTCTTC
v_call: TRBV4-3; j_call: TRBJ2-2; clone_size: .; d_call: .; cdr3_aa: CASSQDLARTGELFF; cdr3_nt: TGCGCCAGCAGCCAAGATTTAGCAAGGACCGGGGAGCTGTTTTTT
v_call: TRBV4-3; j_call: TRBJ1-5; clone_size: few; d_call: TRBD1; cdr3_aa: CASSQIRGQGTVSNQPQHF; cdr3_nt: TGCGCCAGCAGCCAAATTCGGGGACAGGGGACCGTTAGCAATCAGCCCCAGCATTTT
v_call: TRBV5-1; j_call: TRBJ1-2; clone_size: .; d_call: TRBD1; cdr3_aa: CASSMDREHYGYTF; cdr3_nt: TGCGCCAGCAGCATGGACAGGGAGCACTATGGCTACACCTTC
v_call: TRBV27; j_call: TRBJ1-5; clone_size: few; d_call: .; cdr3_aa: CASRPTGSYNQPQHF; cdr3_nt: TGTGCCAGCAGACCCACAGGGTCTTACAATCAGCCCCAGCATTTT
v_call: TRBV18; j_call: TRBJ1-2; clone_size: .; d_call: .; cdr3_aa: CASSPISQQGEGYTF; cdr3_nt: TGTGCCAGCTCACCAATATCACAACAGGGCGAAGGCTACACCTTC
v_call: TRBV29-1; j_call: TRBJ1-2; clone_size: once; d_call: .; cdr3_aa: CSVEGGVGRPGSYGYTF; cdr3_nt: TGCAGCGTTGAAGGGGGGGTTGGACGGCCGGGGAGCTATGGCTACACCTTC
v_call: TRBV4-2; j_call: TRBJ2-7; clone_size: .; d_call: TRBD2; cdr3_aa: CASSPQTLAGGPHEQYF; cdr3_nt: TGTGCCAGCAGCCCTCAAACCTTAGCGGGAGGGCCTCACGAGCAGTACTTC
v_call: TRBV19; j_call: TRBJ2-5; clone_size: .; d_call: TRBD1; cdr3_aa: CASSIGGTVQETQYF; cdr3_nt: TGTGCCAGTAGTATAGGAGGGACAGTTCAAGAGACCCAGTACTTC
v_call: TRBV7-9; j_call: TRBJ2-2; clone_size: once; d_call: .; cdr3_aa: CASSFPLGELFF; cdr3_nt: TGTGCCAGCAGCTTCCCCTTGGGGGAGCTGTTTTTT
v_call: TRBV5-6; j_call: TRBJ1-5; clone_size: few; d_call: .; cdr3_aa: CASPTADGDSNQPQHF; cdr3_nt: TGTGCCAGCCCTACGGCGGACGGGGATAGCAATCAGCCCCAGCATTTT
v_call: TRBV10-3; j_call: TRBJ2-2; clone_size: few; d_call: TRBD1; cdr3_aa: CASRAPGTANTGELFF; cdr3_nt: TGTGCCTCCAGGGCCCCCGGGACAGCGAACACCGGGGAGCTGTTTTTT
v_call: TRBV27; j_call: TRBJ2-1; clone_size: .; d_call: TRBD1; cdr3_aa: CASSTKRTGGWNEQFF; cdr3_nt: TGTGCCAGCAGTACCAAAAGGACAGGGGGCTGGAATGAGCAGTTCTTC
v_call: TRBV5-6; j_call: TRBJ1-1; clone_size: few; d_call: TRBD1; cdr3_aa: CASSLMGTGEAFF; cdr3_nt: TGTGCCAGCAGCCTCATGGGGACAGGGGAAGCTTTCTTT
v_call: TRBV19; j_call: TRBJ1-1; clone_size: .; d_call: .; cdr3_aa: CASSNPALDGPKNEAFF; cdr3_nt: TGTGCCAGTAGTAACCCGGCTCTTGATGGGCCCAAGAATGAAGCTTTCTTT
v_call: TRBV25-1; j_call: TRBJ1-2; clone_size: .; d_call: .; cdr3_aa: CAILITIFGREGDGYTF; cdr3_nt: TGTGCCATCCTCATTACCATATTCGGGAGGGAAGGTGATGGCTACACCTTC
v_call: TRBV7-8; j_call: TRBJ2-7; clone_size: .; d_call: TRBD1; cdr3_aa: CASSSIDRAFYEQYF; cdr3_nt: TGTGCCAGCAGTTCAATCGACAGGGCCTTCTACGAGCAGTACTTC
v_call: TRBV15; j_call: TRBJ2-5; clone_size: few; d_call: .; cdr3_aa: CATSRDLPETQYF; cdr3_nt: TGTGCCACCAGCAGAGATCTTCCAGAGACCCAGTACTTC
v_call: TRBV28; j_call: TRBJ1-4; clone_size: .; d_call: TRBD1; cdr3_aa: CASSGQGGGREKLFF; cdr3_nt: TGTGCCAGCAGTGGACAGGGAGGAGGTAGGGAAAAACTGTTTTTT
v_call: TRBV4-3; j_call: TRBJ2-3; clone_size: .; d_call: .; cdr3_aa: CASSQSPRDRRTSGTDTQYF; cdr3_nt: TGCGCCAGCAGCCAGTCCCCCCGGGACAGGCGGACTAGCGGCACAGATACGCAGTATTTT
v_call: TRBV7-9; j_call: TRBJ2-7; clone_size: once; d_call: .; cdr3_aa: CASSLARQREQYF; cdr3_nt: TGTGCCAGCAGCTTAGCCCGACAGCGCGAGCAGTACTTC
v_call: TRBV30; j_call: TRBJ1-6; clone_size: .; d_call: .; cdr3_aa: CASPIGESYNSPLHF; cdr3_nt: TGTGCCAGCCCCATCGGGGAATCCTATAATTCACCCCTCCACTTT
v_call: TRBV6-5; j_call: TRBJ2-1; clone_size: .; d_call: TRBD1; cdr3_aa: CASTFRGQGANEQFF; cdr3_nt: TGTGCCAGCACTTTTCGCGGACAGGGGGCAAATGAGCAGTTCTTC